A selection of T cell receptor beta chains follows, all from one sample in a study of identifying expanded T cells in peripheral blood. TCRdb's table, derived via immunoSEQ multiplex PCR, lists solely in-frame clones and lacks some. The table records 50,000 to 60,000 clones, about 80% of them present only once. The sample comprised blood. The receptors derive from a person aged 18 to 75 in good health. CDR3s include the opening cysteine and the closing phenylalanine or tryptophan. D genes are given only for firm matches. Not all rows give a size; the values are once, few, many and, for expanded clones, a class.

V	D	J	size	DNA	CDR3
TRBV18	TRBD1	TRBJ2-7	.	TGTGCCAGCTCACCTATCAGGACAGGTGACGAGCAGTACTTC	CASSPIRTGDEQYF
TRBV18	TRBD1	TRBJ1-2	.	TGTGCCAGCTCACCACCAAACCCGACAGGGGTGCGGGGCTACACCTTC	CASSPPNPTGVRGYTF
TRBV5-1	.	TRBJ2-3	medium-sized	TGCGCCAGCAGCTTGGTAAAGGGGGACACAGATACGCAGTATTTT	CASSLVKGDTDTQYF
TRBV2	TRBD2	TRBJ2-1	.	TGTGCCAGCAGTGTTCGGGAGGGTGAGCAGTTCTTC	CASSVREGEQFF
TRBV7-9	.	TRBJ1-5	.	TGTGCCAGCAGCTTATCAGGGCGCGCTCAGCCCCAGCATTTT	CASSLSGRAQPQHF
TRBV7-9	.	TRBJ2-7	.	TGTGCCAGCAGTAGCGACCCCCACTACGAGCAGTACTTC	CASSSDPHYEQYF
TRBV4-1	TRBD2	TRBJ2-1	.	TGCGCCAGCAGCCATCAAGCGGGAGCAGGGAATGAGCAGTTCTTC	CASSHQAGAGNEQFF
TRBV23-1	.	TRBJ1-1	once	TGCGCCAGCAATATAGGGGGGAGTGAAGCTTTCTTT	CASNIGGSEAFF
TRBV18	.	TRBJ1-3	.	TGTGCCAGCTCACCGGAACTGGTCACCTCTGGAAACACCATATATTTT	CASSPELVTSGNTIYF
TRBV4-2	.	TRBJ1-2	few	TGTGCCAGCAGCCAAGATTCATATGGCTACACCTTC	CASSQDSYGYTF
TRBV12-1	.	TRBJ1-2	.	TGTGCCAGCAGCCTGATTGGGGGTGGCTACACCTTC	CASSLIGGGYTF
TRBV7-2	.	TRBJ1-2	.	TGTGCCAGCAGCCCCCAATGGTCTTCTGGGAGCTACACCTTC	CASSPQWSSGSYTF
TRBV25-1	TRBD1	TRBJ2-3	once	TGTGCCAGCGGCAGGACAGGGGCGGAAGATACGCAGTATTTT	CASGRTGAEDTQYF
TRBV18	TRBD1	TRBJ1-1	.	TGTGCCAGCTCGCGACAGGGCTCGAACACTGAAGCTTTCTTT	CASSRQGSNTEAFF
TRBV2	.	TRBJ1-2	few	TGTGCCAGCCTCAACTATGGCTACACCTTC	CASLNYGYTF
TRBV5-1	.	TRBJ2-3	.	TGCGCCAGCAGCCAATCCGGGTTCGTCGATACGCAGTATTTT	CASSQSGFVDTQYF
TRBV18	.	TRBJ1-2	.	TGTGCCAGCTCACCACAGCCTAACTATGGCTACACCTTC	CASSPQPNYGYTF
TRBV18	TRBD1	TRBJ1-5	.	TGTGCCAGCTCACCTCAGGGGGCGGGACAGCCCCAGCATTTT	CASSPQGAGQPQHF
TRBV7-2	.	TRBJ2-3	.	TGTGCCAGCAGCTTATACACAGATACGCAGTATTTT	CASSLYTDTQYF
TRBV7-9	.	TRBJ1-1	.	TGTGCCAGCAGCTTAAGTGGGAAGTCGAAGGCGAACACTGAAGCTTTCTTT	CASSLSGKSKANTEAFF
TRBV10-1	.	TRBJ2-1	.	TGCGCCAGCAGTGACCACAGGTCCCCCTGCCACAATGAGCAGTTCTTC	CASSDHRSPCHNEQFF
TRBV6-4	.	TRBJ2-2	few	TGTGCCAGCAGTGACTCACCGGGGGCGGGCACCGGGGAGCTGTTTTTT	CASSDSPGAGTGELFF
TRBV4-1	TRBD1	TRBJ2-2	.	TGCGCCAGCAGCCAACTCTGGACAGGGACATACACCGGGGAGCTGTTTTTT	CASSQLWTGTYTGELFF
TRBV10-3	TRBD1	TRBJ1-3	.	TGTGCCATCAGGGTAGACAGGGGGGAAAACACCATATATTTT	CAIRVDRGENTIYF
TRBV18	TRBD1	TRBJ1-6	.	TGTGCCAGCTCACGCTTAACGGGACAGGAGAATTCACCCCTCCACTTT	CASSRLTGQENSPLHF
TRBV30	TRBD1	TRBJ1-2	few	TGTGCCTGGTCTCAAACCGGAAGGGGGCAAGGCTACACCTTC	CAWSQTGRGQGYTF